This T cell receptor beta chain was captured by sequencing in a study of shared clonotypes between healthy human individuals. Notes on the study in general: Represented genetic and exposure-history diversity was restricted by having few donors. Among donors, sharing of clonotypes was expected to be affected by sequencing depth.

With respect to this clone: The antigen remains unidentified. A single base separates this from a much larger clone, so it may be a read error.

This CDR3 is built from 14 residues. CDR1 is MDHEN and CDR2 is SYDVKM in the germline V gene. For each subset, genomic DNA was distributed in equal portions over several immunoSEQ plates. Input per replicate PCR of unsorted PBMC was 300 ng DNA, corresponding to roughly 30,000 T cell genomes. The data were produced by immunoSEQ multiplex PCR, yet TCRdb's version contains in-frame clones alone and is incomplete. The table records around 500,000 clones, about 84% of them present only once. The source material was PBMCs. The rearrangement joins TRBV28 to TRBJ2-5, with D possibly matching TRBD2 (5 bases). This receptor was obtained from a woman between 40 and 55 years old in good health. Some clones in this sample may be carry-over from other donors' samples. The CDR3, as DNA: TGTGCCAGCAGTTTACGAACCCTTGGGGAGACCCAGCACTTC. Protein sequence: CASSLRTLGETQHF.